This entry lists 28 T cell receptor beta chains sequenced from one sample in a study of patients and donors after allogeneic stem cell transplantation. TCRdb called the RT-PCR reads again in MiXCR, with one record for every CDR3 protein. The sample shows 920,000 or so distinct CDR3 sequences, around 17% of them seen only once. The specimen was blood, either unsorted or a sorted T cell fraction (not recorded which). These receptors all come from a human donor who was either an allogeneic HSCT recipient or a stem cell or donor lymphocyte infusion donor (not recorded which). It is not recorded whose cells these are; they may come from a transplant donor.

This CDR3 is CASSPQRRKVYSYEQYF. CDR3 DNA sequence: TGTGCCAGCAGTCCCCAACGTAGGAAGGTTTACTCCTACGAGCAGTACTTC. The genes are TRBV28 and TRBJ2-7; no firm D call. V shed 5 bases and J shed 0 bases, with 20 bases lying between them. The CDR3 length is 17 residues. Germline V gives CDR1 MDHEN, CDR2 SYDVKM. Filled out from reference TRBV28 and TRBJ2-7, the complete variable domain reads DVKVTQSSRYLVKRTGEKVFLECVQDMDHENMFWYRQDPGLGLRLIYFSYDVKMKEKGDIPEGYSVSREKKERFSLILESASTNQTSMYLCASSPQRRKVYSYEQYFGPGTRLTVT.

The rearrangement links TRBV15 to TRBJ2-7; TRBD2 aligns across 14 bases. The CDR3 has 18 amino acids. V was pared by 0 bases and J by 5 bases, with 9 bases of the junction left unmatched. CDR1 LNHNV and CDR2 YYDKDF come from the germline V gene (reference sequence). The CDR3 DNA reads as TGTGCCACCAGCAGAGATCTAGTGACTAGCGGGAGGGTCCACGAGCAGTACTTC. It translates to CATSRDLVTSGRVHEQYF.

This clonotype appeared many times. J is TRBJ2-2 and V is TRBV20-1; D possibly corresponds to TRBD1 (5 bases). The CDR3 covers 15 residues. CDR1 is DFQATT, CDR2 SNEGSKA, per germline (reference sequence). The V gene lost 2 bases and the J gene lost 7 bases, with 17 bases spanning the gap. The CDR3 reads CSARTGGWAGGELFF. CDR3 DNA: TGCAGTGCTAGAACAGGCGGATGGGCCGGCGGGGAGCTGTTTTTT.

This chain connects TRBV9 to TRBJ2-7; a weak D match, TRBD2 (6 bases). The CDR3 is made up of 14 amino acids. Trimming took off 3 bases at V and 2 bases at J, with 12 bases between the two ends. Per germline, CDR1 SGDLS and CDR2 YYNGEE. CDR3 coding DNA: TGTGCCAGCAGCGGACTCGGGGGACCCTACGAGCAGTACTTC. It is translated as CASSGLGGPYEQYF.

This clonotype was counted ten times or more. A junction end diverges from the germline sequence, so it may reflect a read error. The gene calls are TRBV6-5 and TRBJ2-2; TRBD2 matches 7 bases. Germline CDR1 is MNHEY and CDR2 is SVGAGI. This CDR3 spans 12 amino acids. The CDR3 here is CASSYSGGELFF. CDR3 DNA sequence: TGTGCCAGCAGTTACTCGGGGGGGGAACTGTTTTTT.

In this sample, this clonotype turned up a few times. This chain uses TRBV12-3 or TRBV12-4 with TRBJ1-4; 9 positions agree with TRBD1. CDR3 length: 17 residues. The J segment lost 7 bases and the V segment lost 4 bases, leaving 13 bases of the junction unmatched. The CDR3 nucleotides read TGTGCCAGCAGTTCGCATCCCCGGGGACAGGGAGGTGAAAAACTGTTTTTT. Protein sequence: CASSSHPRGQGGEKLFF.

Many counts were recorded for this clonotype. The CDR3 sequence: CSAREGGYTDTQYF. The CDR3 nucleotides read TGCAGTGCTCGGGAAGGCGGGTACACAGATACGCAGTATTTT. V usage is TRBV20-1 and J usage is TRBJ2-3; possibly TRBD2 for D (5 bases). The germline gives CDR1 DFQATT, CDR2 SNEGSKA (reference sequence). The germline V and J ends were trimmed by 5 bases and 2 bases, with 14 bases remaining between them. The CDR3 extends over 14 amino acids.

A few counts support this clonotype. The gene calls are TRBV20-1 and TRBJ2-3; TRBD2 matches 7 bases. This CDR3 has 16 amino acids. The V gene end was trimmed by 5 bases and the J gene end by 2 bases; junction bases not matched to a gene: 13. Germline V lookup: CDR1 DFQATT, CDR2 SNEGSKA (reference sequence). The CDR3 DNA follows: TGCAGTGCTTCCTGGGGGGGGGAGGGCGACACAGATACGCAGTATTTT. The encoded protein is CSASWGGEGDTDTQYF.

The chain uses TRBV30 and TRBJ1-3; the D is unclear. CDR3 size: 11 residues. The germline V and J ends were trimmed by 6 bases and 8 bases, with 11 bases remaining between them. Germline lookup yields CDR1 GTSNPN and CDR2 SVGIG (reference sequence). Here the CDR3 DNA reads TGTGCCTGTGCGAGTTGGGACACCATATATTTT. Encoded protein: CACASWDTIYF.

The V gene is TRBV7-3, the J gene TRBJ2-7; 9 bases align to TRBD1. Germline values: CDR1 SGHTA, CDR2 FQGTGA. Trimming cost V 5 bases and J 3 bases; bases outside gene matches: 8. The CDR3 is 15 residues long. The CDR3 nucleotides are TGTGCCAGCAGCAGGGACAGGGCAAATGGCTACGAGCAGTACTTC. Its protein is CASSRDRANGYEQYF.

This clonotype was found a few times. This chain uses TRBV5-1 with TRBJ1-2; perhaps TRBD1 as D (5 bases). Trimming shortened V by 0 bases and J by 7 bases, and 10 bases separated the two germline ends. The germline gives CDR1 SGHRS, CDR2 YFSETQ. The CDR3 is 13 amino acids. The DNA for the CDR3 is TGCGCCAGCAGCTTGGGCAGGGCTGCTGGCTACACCTTC. As protein: CASSLGRAAGYTF.

The gene calls are TRBV12-3 or TRBV12-4 and TRBJ1-1; no clear D gene. Trimming cost V 2 bases and J 0 bases, with 7 bases left between them. CDR3 length equals 14 residues. DNA of the CDR3: TGTGCCAGCAGTTTAACGATAATGAACACTGAAGCTTTCTTT. This codes for CASSLTIMNTEAFF.

This clonotype occurred a few times. The chain carries TRBV29-1 and TRBJ1-4, with 9 bases lining up with TRBD1. Germline-derived CDR1 and CDR2 are SQVTM and ANQGSEA. V was pared by 4 bases and J by 8 bases, with 8 bases of the junction left unmatched. This CDR3 has 14 amino acids. The chain's CDR3 is CSVAPGQGLEKLFF. The DNA for the CDR3 is TGCAGCGTTGCACCGGGACAGGGCCTCGAAAAACTGTTTTTT. The complete variable domain, with remaining parts taken from reference TRBV29-1 and TRBJ1-4, reads SAVISQKPSRDICQRGTSLTIQCQVDSQVTMMFWYRQQPGQSLTLIATANQGSEATYESGFVIDKFPISRPNLTFSTLTVSNMSPEDSSIYLCSVAPGQGLEKLFFGSGTQLSVL.

The chain employs TRBV5-5 and TRBJ2-1, with unresolved D. Per the germline V gene, CDR1 is SGHKS and CDR2 is YYEKEE (reference sequence). V gave up 3 bases and J gave up 8 bases, with 6 bases separating them. This CDR3 comprises 11 residues. The CDR3 protein is CASSSTHEQFF. CDR3 DNA sequence: TGTGCCAGCAGCTCGACTCATGAGCAGTTCTTC.

This clonotype has a handful of counts. A read error may account for a junction end that differs from germline. The CDR3 bases are TGCGCCAGCAGATTGGACAGACATGAGCAGTTCTTC. Translation: CASRLDRHEQFF. The chain employs TRBV5-1 and TRBJ2-1; a possible D gene is TRBD1 (6 bases). This CDR3 comprises 12 residues. Germline V lookup: CDR1 SGHRS, CDR2 YFSETQ.

The rearrangement links TRBV11-2 to TRBJ1-5; tentatively, D is TRBD1 (5 bases). V dropped 6 bases and J dropped 1 base, with 19 bases sitting between them. Per the germline V gene, CDR1 is SGHAT and CDR2 is FQNNGV. The CDR3 sequence is 17 residues long. CDR3 protein: CASRPGDSGKSNQPQHF. CDR3 coding DNA: TGTGCCAGCAGACCCGGAGACTCAGGGAAGAGCAATCAGCCCCAGCATTTT.

This clonotype occurred a few times. This chain connects TRBV21-1 to TRBJ1-3; the D call of TRBD1 is as the table states it, not checked on the DNA. TRBV21-1 is a recognized pseudogene. This CDR3 region has 21 residues. The CDR3 nucleotides read TGTGCCAGCAGCAAAGTGTTTGTTTCAGAGGGGTCCGGGGGCTCTGGAAACACCATATATTTT. This sequence encodes CASSKVFVSEGSGGSGNTIYF.

The CDR3 nucleotides read TGTGCCAGCAGTGAAGCTAGGGGAATGAACACTGAAGCTTTCTTT. It specifies CASSEARGMNTEAFF. The V gene is TRBV2, the J gene TRBJ1-1; D is perhaps TRBD1 (5 bases). The CDR3 sequence is 15 residues long. V was cut by 0 bases and J by 0 bases, with 8 bases left in between. CDR1 and CDR2 from the germline V gene are SNHLY and FYNNEI.

This chain uses TRBV3-1 with TRBJ2-5; D not certain. Trimming pared 1 base from V and 0 bases from J, leaving 12 bases between. This CDR3 has 16 residues. Germline-derived CDR1 and CDR2 are LGHDT and YNNKEL (reference sequence). CDR3 sequence: CASSQGIATYQETQYF. The CDR3 DNA sequence: TGTGCCAGCAGCCAAGGTATCGCCACGTACCAAGAGACCCAGTACTTC.

This clonotype occurred many times. The chain joins TRBV7-9 to TRBJ1-5, with 7 nucleotides matching TRBD1. The CDR3 is 15 amino acids. Trimming took 5 bases from V and 1 from J; bases not matched to a gene: 5. Germline loops: CDR1 SEHNR, CDR2 FQNEAQ (reference sequence). CDR3 in DNA: TGTGCCAGCAGCGTACAGGGGTCCAGCAATCAGCCCCAGCATTTT. This encodes CASSVQGSSNQPQHF.

This chain uses TRBV7-6 with TRBJ2-3; tentative D call: TRBD2 (5 bases). From germline, CDR1 is SGHVS and CDR2 FNYEAQ. V shed 0 bases and J shed 4 bases, with 11 bases lying between them. CDR3 length equals 15 residues. CDR3 nucleotide sequence: TGTGCCAGCAGCTTAGCTACGGGGTCGGCAGATACGCAGTATTTT. Translating gives CASSLATGSADTQYF.

The chain combines TRBV5-8 with TRBJ2-5; D uncertain. The CDR3 is 14 amino acids. Trimming cost V 5 bases and J 1 base, with 12 bases left between them. Germline CDR1 and CDR2: SGHTS and YDEGEE. In DNA form, the CDR3 reads TGTGCCAGCAGGCCCATTAGCCTCCAAGAGACCCAGTACTTC. It translates to CASRPISLQETQYF.

The genes are TRBV29-1 and TRBJ2-2, with 14 bases lining up with TRBD2. With V trimmed by 6 bases and J by 5 bases, 8 bases remained unmatched. The length of the CDR3 is 16 residues. Germline assignment: CDR1 SQVTM and CDR2 ANQGSEA. CDR3 amino acids: CSVAGTSGSWTGELFF. In DNA, the CDR3 is TGCAGCGTAGCCGGGACTAGCGGGAGTTGGACCGGGGAGCTGTTTTTT.

The chain employs TRBV15 and TRBJ1-1; D is ambiguous. The CDR3 consists of 13 residues. Trimming took 0 bases from V and 1 from J, leaving 3 bases between them. Germline loops: CDR1 LNHNV, CDR2 YYDKDF (reference sequence). The CDR3 DNA reads TGTGCCACCAGCAGAGAGGGGAACACTGAAGCTTTCTTT. Translated, it gives CATSREGNTEAFF. Supplemented by reference TRBV15 and TRBJ1-1, the full variable domain reads DAMVIQNPRYQVTQFGKPVTLSCSQTLNHNVMYWYQQKSSQAPKLLFHYYDKDFNNEADTPDNFQSRRPNTSFCFLDIRSPGLGDTAMYLCATSREGNTEAFFGQGTRLTVV.

This clonotype appeared a single time. V is TRBV19 and J is TRBJ1-1, with a weak D call TRBD1 (5 bases). The germline V and J ends were trimmed by 3 bases and 6 bases, with 5 bases remaining between them. Germline lookup yields CDR1 LNHDA and CDR2 SQIVND (reference sequence). The CDR3 is 11 amino acids. The DNA of the CDR3 is TGTGCCAGTAGTATCAGGGCTGAAGCTTTCTTT. It codes for CASSIRAEAFF.

This clonotype was recorded at least ten times. V and J are TRBV6-1 and TRBJ1-1; perhaps TRBD1 as D (5 bases). Trimming removed 8 bases at V and 4 bases at J, with 23 bases between. The CDR3 is made up of 16 amino acids. The germline gives CDR1 MNHNS, CDR2 SASEGT. CDR3 nucleotide sequence: TGTGCCAGCGGTCGATGGGGGGGGGGATGGGGCACTGAAGCTTTCTTT. This sequence encodes CASGRWGGGWGTEAFF.

This clonotype was counted a few times. This chain uses TRBV20-1 with TRBJ2-7; 8 nucleotides align to TRBD2. This CDR3 has 15 amino acids. Trimming removed 6 bases from V and 3 bases from J; junction bases left unmatched: 13. CDR1 and CDR2 (germline): DFQATT, SNEGSKA (reference sequence). The CDR3 loop is CSAHPVPGTSYEQYF. In nucleotides, the CDR3 is TGCAGTGCCCATCCTGTCCCCGGGACTAGCTACGAGCAGTACTTC.

The V call is TRBV5-1, the J call TRBJ2-1, with 7 positions matching TRBD1. V gave up 5 bases and J gave up 6 bases; unmatched junction bases: 5. The CDR3 is made up of 13 amino acids. Germline CDR1 SGHRS, CDR2 YFSETQ. Here the CDR3 reads CASSAQGRNEQFF. The CDR3 nucleotides are TGCGCCAGCAGTGCACAGGGGCGCAATGAGCAGTTCTTC.